This TCR beta chain was captured by sequencing in a study of T-cell reconstitution after alpha-beta-depleted transplantation in children. This CDR3 is 17 amino acids long. J lost 1 base, V lost 0 bases, and 4 bases had no gene match. The V gene's germline CDR1 is MGHRA and CDR2 YSYEKL. A library of TCRbeta sequences, prepared with unique molecular identifiers, was generated. TCRdb analysed the PCR reads with MiXCR anew, one entry per CDR3 protein. The sample shows 230,000 or so distinct CDR3 sequences, 12% of them seen only once. The gene calls are TRBV4-1 and TRBJ2-5; 11 bases fit TRBD2. The clonotype originates from a human donor who donated a stem cell graft to a child with acute lymphoblastic leukemia. This specimen consisted of PBMCs from the stem cell graft donor, obtained from the stem cell graft. For the CDR3, the DNA is TGCGCCAGCAGCCAAGATCCTAGCGGGAGGCTCCAAGAGACCCAGTACTTC. Translating it yields CASSQDPSGRLQETQYF.